The source of this T cell receptor (beta chain) is a study of early T cells in non-severe SARS-CoV-2 infection. Trimming stripped 2 bases from V and 4 bases from J, with 7 bases between. The length of the CDR3 is 13 residues. Germline V gene data show CDR1 as SGHNT and CDR2 as YYREEE (reference sequence). MiXCR was run by TCRdb on the 5' RACE reads, yielding one entry per CDR3 protein. This sample has some 56,000 distinct CDR3 sequences, with over 9.5% found just once. This TCR derives from an adult who was a healthcare worker with PCR-confirmed SARS-CoV-2 infection or an uninfected control (not recorded which). The chain combines TRBV5-4 with TRBJ2-1; D is ambiguous. Source material: whole blood. The CDR3 loop is CASSFDRYNEQFF. The CDR3 nucleotides are TGTGCCAGCAGCTTCGATCGATACAATGAGCAGTTCTTC.